This entry concerns a single TCR beta chain. Its antigen is unknown. This sample is part of a study of cytomegalovirus exposure and HLA in healthy donors. General observations from the study: When analyzed later, the rates of TCR association showed variation by HLA locus, with DRB1 the most and HLA-C the fewest. Researchers reported in a later analysis that common viral pathogens appeared linked to several top clusters.

Both 60 Vbeta primers and 13 Jbeta primers went into the PCR. In the original analysis: Around 9.9 million shared chains were among the approximately 87 million unique TCR beta chains that a later analysis counted. TCRdb's copy holds only in-frame clones and misses some; the assay was immunoSEQ multiplex PCR. V and J calls and clone size are as listed in that table; D and trimming were resolved from the DNA. The sample has tens of thousands of clones, roughly 84% seen once; the top ten hold about 1.6%. It was healthy bone marrow donors who served as donors. The CDR3 sequence is 14 residues long. V was cut by 4 bases and J by 7 bases, with 17 bases left in between. CDR1 and CDR2 from the germline V gene are MNHNS and SASEGT.

The source of this sequence is a human donor in good health. The material sequenced was PBMCs. The J gene is TRBJ2-7, the V gene TRBV6-1; D is perhaps TRBD1 (5 bases). The CDR3 coding sequence is TGTGCCAGCAGTGCCACAGGTGCCTTGGGTGAGCAGTACTTC. Its protein is CASSATGALGEQYF.